This TCR beta chain was captured by sequencing in a study of blood T cell repertoires in COVID-19. Clones were sequenced by immunoSEQ multiplex PCR, and TCRdb holds only the in-frame ones, with some missing. The table has about 130,000 clones, around 86% seen once. This sequence originates from a middle-aged man with active or convalescent COVID-19. Sequencing was done on a sample of peripheral blood.

The CDR3 is CASEGGQSYNEQFF. The CDR3, as DNA: TGTGCCTCCGAGGGCGGACAGTCCTACAATGAGCAGTTCTTC. This sequence joins TRBV3-1 (or the pseudogene TRBV3-2) and TRBJ2-1; TRBD1 might be the D (6 bases). The CDR3 is made up of 14 amino acids. Trimming pared 11 bases from V and 1 base from J, leaving 15 bases between. Germline loops: CDR1 LGHDT, CDR2 YNNKEL (reference sequence).